This note documents a single T cell receptor beta chain sequence. Its antigen is still unknown. This related bone marrow graft donor gave peripheral blood on the day of marrow donation. Trimming cost V 7 bases and J 6 bases; bases outside gene matches: 12. This CDR3 is built from 15 residues. Per the germline V gene, CDR1 is MDHEN and CDR2 is SYDVKM. This specimen belongs to a study of T cells after posttransplantation cyclophosphamide. Study-wide findings and caveats: Recipient CMV seropositivity and CMV reactivation strongly tracked TRB clonality. Skin or GI-infiltrating T cells shared few TRB sequences with blood. Later blood repertoires were often dominated by clones from the donor CD8+ memory compartment.

The protocol was immunoSEQ multiplex PCR, while the TCRdb copy is restricted to in-frame clones and leaves out a portion. The data show some 54,000 clones, with approximately 94% seen just once and 2.5% to 3% held by the top ten. The V and J genes are TRBV28 and TRBJ2-1; 7 bases line up with TRBD1. Sequences were obtained from PBMCs. This receptor was taken from a woman aged 25-40 years in good health and a related stem cell transplant donor. CDR3 sequence reads: CASTPTGRVFNEQFF. CDR3 bases: TGTGCCAGCACCCCGACAGGGCGAGTCTTCAATGAGCAGTTCTTC.